This T cell receptor beta chain appears in the sequencing data of a study of T cells after yellow fever vaccination. V was shortened by 2 bases and J by 2 bases, with 13 bases between the two germline ends. There are 16 residues in the CDR3. Germline V gives CDR1 LGHNA, CDR2 YSLEER. Template switching by 5'RACE produced TCR cDNA, adding a universal primer site and UMIs. TCRdb reprocessed the 5' RACE reads with MiXCR, giving one entry per CDR3 protein. The data contain under 550,000 distinct CDR3 sequences, 20% to 25% of them singletons. In this sample, this clonotype turned up a few times. This specimen was PBMCs, taken approximately 22 days after the first yellow fever vaccination. The rearrangement links TRBV4-3 to TRBJ1-3; D is possibly TRBD1 (5 bases). The clonotype was recovered from a man younger than 35 who received the YFV17D yellow fever vaccine. The CDR3 DNA is TGCGCCAGCAGCCAATCAAGGGGCCAAGCTGGAAACACCATATATTTT. Its translation is CASSQSRGQAGNTIYF.